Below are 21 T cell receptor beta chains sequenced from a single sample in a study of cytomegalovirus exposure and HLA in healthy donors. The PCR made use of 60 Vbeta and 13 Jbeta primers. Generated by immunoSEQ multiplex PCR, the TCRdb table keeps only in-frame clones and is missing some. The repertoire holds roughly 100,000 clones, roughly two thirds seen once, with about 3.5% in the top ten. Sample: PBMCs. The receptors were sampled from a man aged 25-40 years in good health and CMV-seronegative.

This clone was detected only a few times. This chain's CDR3 is CASSLGWTGANYGYTF. Here the CDR3 DNA reads TGCGCCAGCAGCTTGGGATGGACAGGGGCTAACTATGGCTACACCTTC. This chain links TRBV5-1 with TRBJ1-2; 9 bases map to TRBD1. J gave up 0 bases and V 0 bases, and 3 bases lay outside the gene matches. The CDR3 sequence is 16 residues long. Germline-derived CDR1 and CDR2 are SGHRS and YFSETQ.

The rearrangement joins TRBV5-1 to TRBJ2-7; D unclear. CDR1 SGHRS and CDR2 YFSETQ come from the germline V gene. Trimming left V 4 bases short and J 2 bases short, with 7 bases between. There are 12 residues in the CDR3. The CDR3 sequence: CASSAQTYEQYF. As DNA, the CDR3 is TGCGCCAGCAGCGCCCAGACCTACGAGCAGTACTTC.

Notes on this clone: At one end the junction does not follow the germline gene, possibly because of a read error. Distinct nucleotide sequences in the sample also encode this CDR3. CDR3 nucleotide sequence: TGTGCCAGCAGAGCGGAGGGCCTAAGCACGGATACGCAGTATTTT. This encodes CASRAEGLSTDTQYF. The chain has TRBV6-4 and TRBJ2-3, with a weak D call TRBD2 (6 bases). This CDR3 is built from 15 residues. Germline V gene lookup returns CDR1 MRHNA and CDR2 SNTAGT.

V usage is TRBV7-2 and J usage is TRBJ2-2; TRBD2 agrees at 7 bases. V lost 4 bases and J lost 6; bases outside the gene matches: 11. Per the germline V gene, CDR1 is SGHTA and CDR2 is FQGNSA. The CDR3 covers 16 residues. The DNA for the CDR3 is TGTGCCAGCAGCTCTACGGGACTAACGACATCCGGGGAGCTGTTTTTT. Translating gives CASSSTGLTTSGELFF. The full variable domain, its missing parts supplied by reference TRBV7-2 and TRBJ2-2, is GAGVSQSPSNKVTEKGKDVELRCDPISGHTALYWYRQSLGQGLEFLIYFQGNSAPDKSGLPSDRFSAERTGGSVSTLTIQRTQQEDSAVYLCASSSTGLTTSGELFFGEGSRLTVL.

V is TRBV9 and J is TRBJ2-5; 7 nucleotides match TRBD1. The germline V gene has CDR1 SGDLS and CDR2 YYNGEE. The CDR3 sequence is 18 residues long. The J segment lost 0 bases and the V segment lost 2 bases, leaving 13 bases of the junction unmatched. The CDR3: CASSVAPQTDRDQETQYF. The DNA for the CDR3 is TGTGCCAGCAGCGTGGCTCCCCAGACCGACAGGGACCAAGAGACCCAGTACTTC.

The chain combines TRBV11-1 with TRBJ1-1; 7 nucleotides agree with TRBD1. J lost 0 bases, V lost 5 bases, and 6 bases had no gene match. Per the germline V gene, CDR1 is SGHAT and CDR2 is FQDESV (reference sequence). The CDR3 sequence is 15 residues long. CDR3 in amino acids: CASSLSGQMNTEAFF. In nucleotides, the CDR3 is TGTGCCAGCAGCCTTTCGGGACAGATGAACACTGAAGCTTTCTTT.

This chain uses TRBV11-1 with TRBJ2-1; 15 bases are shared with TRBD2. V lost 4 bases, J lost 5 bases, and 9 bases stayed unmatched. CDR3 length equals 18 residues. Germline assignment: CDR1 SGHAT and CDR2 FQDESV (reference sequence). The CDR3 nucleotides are TGTGCCAGCAGCTCAGGACTAGCGGGAGGGCGAAGGGACAATGAGCAGTTCTTC. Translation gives CASSSGLAGGRRDNEQFF.

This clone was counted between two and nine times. The CDR3 sequence is CASSPGSGANVLTF. The CDR3 DNA reads as TGTGCCAGCTCACCGGGGAGTGGGGCCAACGTCCTGACTTTC. The V call is TRBV18, the J call TRBJ2-6; weak D call: TRBD2 (5 bases). The CDR3 extends over 14 amino acids. The germline gives CDR1 KGHSH, CDR2 LQKENI. Trimming stripped 3 bases from V and 3 bases from J, with 6 bases between. Full variable domain (rest looked up from reference TRBV18 and TRBJ2-6): NAGVMQNPRHLVRRRGQEARLRCSPMKGHSHVYWYRQLPEEGLKFMVYLQKENIIDESGMPKERFSAEFPKEGPSILRIQQVVRGDSAAYFCASSPGSGANVLTFGAGSRLTVL.

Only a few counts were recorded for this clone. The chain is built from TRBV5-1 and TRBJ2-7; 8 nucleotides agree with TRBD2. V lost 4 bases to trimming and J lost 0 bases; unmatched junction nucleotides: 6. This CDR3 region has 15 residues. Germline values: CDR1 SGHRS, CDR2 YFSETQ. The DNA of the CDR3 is TGCGCCAGCAGCGGATTAGCGGGGCCCTCCTACGAGCAGTACTTC. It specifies CASSGLAGPSYEQYF.

This CDR3 is CASSLGAGGAYNEQFF. CDR3 nucleotides: TGTGCCAGCAGCTTGGGAGCAGGGGGCGCGTACAATGAGCAGTTCTTC. V gene TRBV7-2 combines with J gene TRBJ2-1; 8 nucleotides agree with TRBD1. The J segment lost 4 bases and the V segment lost 3 bases, leaving 8 bases of the junction unmatched. Germline assignment: CDR1 SGHTA and CDR2 FQGNSA. The CDR3 contains 16 residues. The whole variable domain, remainder taken from reference TRBV7-2 and TRBJ2-1, is GAGVSQSPSNKVTEKGKDVELRCDPISGHTALYWYRQSLGQGLEFLIYFQGNSAPDKSGLPSDRFSAERTGGSVSTLTIQRTQQEDSAVYLCASSLGAGGAYNEQFFGPGTRLTVL.

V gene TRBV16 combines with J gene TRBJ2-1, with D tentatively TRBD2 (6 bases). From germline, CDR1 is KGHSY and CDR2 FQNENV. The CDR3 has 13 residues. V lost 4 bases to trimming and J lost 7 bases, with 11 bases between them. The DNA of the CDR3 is TGTGCCAGCAGCCCCGCCGGAGGGAATGAGCAGTTCTTC. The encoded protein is CASSPAGGNEQFF.

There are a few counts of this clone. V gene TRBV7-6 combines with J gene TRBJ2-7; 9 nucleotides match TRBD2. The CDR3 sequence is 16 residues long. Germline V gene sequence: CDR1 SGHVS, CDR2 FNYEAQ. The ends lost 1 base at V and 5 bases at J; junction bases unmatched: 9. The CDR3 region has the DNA TGTGCCAGCAGCTTAGGAGGCGGGAGGGCCATGGACGAGCAGTACTTC. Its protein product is CASSLGGGRAMDEQYF.

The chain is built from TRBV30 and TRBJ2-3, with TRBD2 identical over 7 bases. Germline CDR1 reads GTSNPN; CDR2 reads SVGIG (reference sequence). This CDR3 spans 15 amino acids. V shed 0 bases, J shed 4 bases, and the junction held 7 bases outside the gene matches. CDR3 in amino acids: CAWSVGGGFPDTQYF. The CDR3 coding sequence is TGTGCCTGGAGTGTTGGGGGAGGGTTCCCAGATACGCAGTATTTT.

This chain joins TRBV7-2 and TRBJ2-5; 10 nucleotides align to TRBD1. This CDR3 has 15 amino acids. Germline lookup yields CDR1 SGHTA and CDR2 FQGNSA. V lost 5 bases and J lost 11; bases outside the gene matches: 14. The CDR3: CASSLEGTGVKEQYF. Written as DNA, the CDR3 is TGTGCCAGCAGCCTAGAAGGGACAGGGGTTAAAGAGCAGTACTTC.

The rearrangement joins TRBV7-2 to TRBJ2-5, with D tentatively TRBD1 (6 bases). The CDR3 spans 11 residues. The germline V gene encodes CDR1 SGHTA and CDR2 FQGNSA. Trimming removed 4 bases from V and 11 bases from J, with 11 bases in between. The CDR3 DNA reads TGTGCCAGCAGCTCAGGACAGCGGCAGTACTTC. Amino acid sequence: CASSSGQRQYF.

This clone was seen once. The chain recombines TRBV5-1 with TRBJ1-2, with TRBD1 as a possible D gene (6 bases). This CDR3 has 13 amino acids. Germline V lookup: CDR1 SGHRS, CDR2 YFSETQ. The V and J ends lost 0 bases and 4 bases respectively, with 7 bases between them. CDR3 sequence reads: CASSLEGGYGYTF. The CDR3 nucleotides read TGCGCCAGCAGCTTGGAAGGGGGCTATGGCTACACCTTC.

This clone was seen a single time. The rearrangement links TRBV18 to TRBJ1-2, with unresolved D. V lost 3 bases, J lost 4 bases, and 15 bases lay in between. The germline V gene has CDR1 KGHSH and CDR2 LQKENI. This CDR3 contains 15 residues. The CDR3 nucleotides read TGTGCCAGCTCACCGGGAGGCTCTATGGGCTATGGCTACACCTTC. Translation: CASSPGGSMGYGYTF.

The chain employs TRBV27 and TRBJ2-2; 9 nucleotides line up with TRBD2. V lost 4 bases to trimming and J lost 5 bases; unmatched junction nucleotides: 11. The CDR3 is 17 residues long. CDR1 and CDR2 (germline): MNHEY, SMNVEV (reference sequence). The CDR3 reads CASSSSGLAGFTGELFF. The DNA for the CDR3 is TGTGCCAGCAGTTCGTCGGGACTAGCAGGATTTACCGGGGAGCTGTTTTTT.

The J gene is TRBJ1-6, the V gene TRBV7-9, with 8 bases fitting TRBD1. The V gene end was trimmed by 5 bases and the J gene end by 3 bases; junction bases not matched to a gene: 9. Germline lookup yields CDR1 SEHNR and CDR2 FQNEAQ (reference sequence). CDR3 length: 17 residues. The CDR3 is CASSPDRGDGYNSPLHF. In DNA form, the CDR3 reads TGTGCCAGCAGCCCCGACAGGGGAGATGGCTATAATTCACCCCTCCACTTT. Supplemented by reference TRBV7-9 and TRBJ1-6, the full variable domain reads DTGVSQNPRHKITKRGQNVTFRCDPISEHNRLYWYRQTLGQGPEFLTYFQNEAQLEKSRLLSDRFSAERPKGSFSTLEIQRTEQGDSAMYLCASSPDRGDGYNSPLHFGNGTRLTVT.

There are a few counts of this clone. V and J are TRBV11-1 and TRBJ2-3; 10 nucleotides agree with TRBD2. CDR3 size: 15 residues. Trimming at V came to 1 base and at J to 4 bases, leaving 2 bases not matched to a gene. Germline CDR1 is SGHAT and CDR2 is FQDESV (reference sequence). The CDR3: CASSLGLAGADTQYF. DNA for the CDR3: TGTGCCAGCAGCTTAGGTCTAGCGGGAGCAGATACGCAGTATTTT.

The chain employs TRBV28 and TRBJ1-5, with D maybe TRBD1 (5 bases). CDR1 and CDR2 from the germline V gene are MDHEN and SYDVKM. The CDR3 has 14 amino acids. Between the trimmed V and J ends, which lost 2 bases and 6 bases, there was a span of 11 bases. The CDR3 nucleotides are TGTGCCAGCAGTTTAATCAGGGCCGGTCAGCCCCAGCATTTT. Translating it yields CASSLIRAGQPQHF.